The 30 T cell receptor beta chains below were found in one sample sequenced in a study of human T cells and chemical hapten exposure. Total RNA was isolated from whole blood that had not been fractionated. TCRdb passed the 5' RACE reads through MiXCR, listing each CDR3 protein once. The sample includes roughly 81,000 distinct CDR3 sequences, approximately 16% of them seen just once. These receptors came from a female donor in good health.

The genes are TRBV20-1 and TRBJ1-4; 9 nucleotides align to TRBD1. V lost 2 bases to trimming and J lost 8 bases; unmatched junction nucleotides: 12. The CDR3 is 16 amino acids. Looked up from germline, CDR1 is DFQATT and CDR2 is SNEGSKA (reference sequence). The CDR3 sequence: CSARPPSATGGEKLFF. CDR3 coding DNA: TGCAGTGCTAGACCTCCGTCCGCGACAGGGGGGGAAAAACTGTTTTTT.

This clonotype was seen ten or more times. The chain is built from TRBV28 and TRBJ2-1, with D unclear. Per the germline V gene, CDR1 is MDHEN and CDR2 is SYDVKM. V lost 3 bases and J lost 7, with 7 bases in between. The CDR3 runs to 12 residues. The CDR3 loop is CASSLGMNEQFF. The CDR3 nucleotides are TGTGCCAGCAGTTTGGGGATGAATGAGCAGTTCTTC.

The gene calls are TRBV6-5 and TRBJ2-1, with D perhaps TRBD2 (6 bases). The CDR3 has 15 residues. The germline CDR1 and CDR2 sequences are MNHEY and SVGAGI. V was clipped by 4 bases and J by 4 bases, with 14 bases between them. CDR3 coding DNA: TGTGCCAGCAGTTCAATAGCGGTACTATACAATGAGCAGTTCTTC. Protein: CASSSIAVLYNEQFF.

The J gene is TRBJ2-3, the V gene TRBV24-1; 8 bases agree with TRBD2. The J segment lost 10 bases and the V segment lost 8 bases, leaving 16 bases of the junction unmatched. Germline V gives CDR1 KGHDR, CDR2 SFDVKD. There are 15 residues in the CDR3. CDR3 region: CATMKIRGGRGSQYF. CDR3 nucleotides: TGTGCCACCATGAAGATTCGGGGGGGCCGAGGGTCGCAGTATTTT.

This clonotype was observed at least ten times. The chain has TRBV12-3 or TRBV12-4 and TRBJ1-1; no firm D call. The V end lost 7 bases, the J end lost 0 bases, and 9 bases lay between the germline ends. The CDR3 extends over 13 amino acids. Here the CDR3 DNA reads TGTGCCAGCATGAGAGTTTTGAACACTGAAGCTTTCTTT. Residues: CASMRVLNTEAFF.

This clonotype was counted only a few times. The chain links TRBV5-1 to TRBJ2-7, with D hard to call. Germline CDR1 is SGHRS and CDR2 is YFSETQ. This CDR3 has 14 amino acids. V was shortened by 1 base and J by 2 bases, with 10 bases between the two germline ends. CDR3 loop: CASSLKGSTYEQYF. The CDR3 region has the DNA TGCGCCAGCAGCTTGAAAGGTTCCACCTACGAGCAGTACTTC.

The chain is built from TRBV3-1 and TRBJ2-1; 8 bases line up with TRBD1. J lost 9 bases, V lost 0 bases, and 7 bases had no gene match. Germline assignment: CDR1 LGHDT and CDR2 YNNKEL (reference sequence). The CDR3 is 15 amino acids. This chain's CDR3 is CASSQDSTGAGEQFF. The CDR3 DNA follows: TGTGCCAGCAGCCAAGATTCGACAGGGGCGGGTGAGCAGTTCTTC.

This clonotype was counted a few times. The rearrangement uses TRBV12-3 or TRBV12-4 and TRBJ1-1; no definite D call. This CDR3 is 15 amino acids long. Between the trimmed V and J ends, which lost 7 bases and 1 base, there was a span of 16 bases. CDR3 sequence: CASTPGVGWNTEAFF. The CDR3 DNA reads as TGTGCCAGCACCCCGGGAGTGGGATGGAACACTGAAGCTTTCTTT.

The chain joins TRBV3-1 to TRBJ1-1; the D is unclear. V shed 1 base and J shed 0 bases, with 6 bases lying between them. The CDR3 is made up of 14 amino acids. Germline CDR1 reads LGHDT; CDR2 reads YNNKEL (reference sequence). The CDR3, as DNA: TGTGCCAGCAGCCAAGGACACATGAACACTGAAGCTTTCTTT. It yields the protein CASSQGHMNTEAFF. Based on the CDR3 plus reference TRBV3-1 and TRBJ1-1, the full variable domain is DTAVSQTPKYLVTQMGNDKSIKCEQNLGHDTMYWYKQDSKKFLKIMFSYNNKELIINETVPNRFSPKSPDKAHLNLHINSLELGDSAVYFCASSQGHMNTEAFFGQGTRLTVV.

This clonotype has a handful of counts. The chain couples TRBV2 to TRBJ2-6; weak D call: TRBD1 (6 bases). The length of the CDR3 is 16 residues. Germline loops: CDR1 SNHLY, CDR2 FYNNEI. V lost 5 bases and J 0 bases, leaving 11 bases between the germline ends. The CDR3 sequence is CASSSTGPSGANVLTF. CDR3 DNA: TGTGCCAGCAGTTCGACAGGCCCCTCTGGGGCCAACGTCCTGACTTTC.

The V call is TRBV18, the J call TRBJ2-7, with D hard to call. The germline V gene encodes CDR1 KGHSH and CDR2 LQKENI. Trimming cost V 1 base and J 2 bases, with 9 bases left between them. CDR3 size: 14 residues. CDR3 nucleotide sequence: TGTGCCAGCTCACCACGGGGAAATGCCTACGAGCAGTACTTC. Its translation is CASSPRGNAYEQYF.

The genes are TRBV6-1 and TRBJ2-5; D is perhaps TRBD2 (5 bases). Germline lookup yields CDR1 MNHNS and CDR2 SASEGT. With 2 bases removed from V and 3 bases from J, the gap between germline ends came to 13 bases. There are 15 residues in the CDR3. The CDR3 DNA is TGTGCCAGCAGTGAAAGATGGAGGACCGAAGAGACCCAGTACTTC. The encoded protein is CASSERWRTEETQYF.

This clonotype has only a few counts. This chain uses TRBV7-8 with TRBJ2-3; 7 bases fit TRBD2. J lost 3 bases, V lost 8 bases, and 11 bases had no gene match. Germline V lookup: CDR1 SGHVS, CDR2 FQNEAQ. CDR3 length: 15 residues. Here the CDR3 DNA reads TGTGCCAGCGCGGGCGGGGGTGGATGGACAGATACGCAGTATTTT. It is translated as CASAGGGGWTDTQYF. The full variable domain, its missing parts supplied by reference TRBV7-8 and TRBJ2-3, is GAGVSQSPRYKVAKRGQDVALRCDPISGHVSLFWYQQALGQGPEFLTYFQNEAQLDKSGLPSDRFFAERPEGSVSTLKIQRTQQEDSAVYLCASAGGGGWTDTQYFGPGTRLTVL.

The V call is TRBV5-1, the J call TRBJ2-7; D tentatively reads TRBD1 or TRBD2 (5 bases each). Germline lookup yields CDR1 SGHRS and CDR2 YFSETQ. The CDR3 covers 16 residues. Trimming removed 1 base at V and 5 bases at J, with 19 bases between. CDR3 DNA: TGCGCCAGCAGCTTGTCTCCGGCTGGGATGGGGGACGAGCAGTACTTC. As protein: CASSLSPAGMGDEQYF.

The gene calls are TRBV20-1 and TRBJ1-1, with D uncertain. Trimming pared 3 bases from V and 1 base from J, leaving 9 bases between. The V gene's germline CDR1 is DFQATT and CDR2 SNEGSKA (reference sequence). The CDR3 is 13 amino acids. CDR3 region: CSASSARNTEAFF. The CDR3 coding sequence is TGCAGTGCTAGCAGCGCAAGGAACACTGAAGCTTTCTTT.

Note on this clonotype: The CDR3 does not close with the conserved phenylalanine or tryptophan, likely indicating a read error. The DNA is omitted, as the CDR3 cannot be located on it reliably, and the CDR3 follows TCRdb's listing. J is TRBJ2-1 and V is TRBV30; no check of the table's D call, TRBD2, against the DNA was made. From its first to its last residue, the CDR3 has 12 amino acids. The germline V gene has CDR1 GTSNPN and CDR2 SVGIG (reference sequence). CDR3 amino acids: CACADRPPLVVL.

Here the CDR3 DNA reads TGTGCCAGCAGCTATAATGTTGGGGGAGAGACCCAGTACTTC. Its protein product is CASSYNVGGETQYF. The chain is built from TRBV7-2 and TRBJ2-5; D might be TRBD1 or TRBD2, each matching 5 bases. In germline, CDR1 is SGHTA, CDR2 FQGNSA. V lost 4 bases and J lost 4, with 13 bases in between. The CDR3 sequence is 14 residues long.

The rearrangement links TRBV10-3 to TRBJ2-1; D uncertain. Trimming left V 7 bases short and J 8 bases short, with 9 bases between. The germline gives CDR1 ENHRY, CDR2 SYGVKD. There are 11 residues in the CDR3. For the CDR3, the DNA is TGTGCCATCACCTCGTTCGATGAGCAGTTCTTC. The encoded protein is CAITSFDEQFF.

The chain combines TRBV7-2 with TRBJ1-2; 9 bases agree with TRBD1. Germline V gene lookup returns CDR1 SGHTA and CDR2 FQGNSA. Trimming removed 4 bases from V and 8 bases from J; junction bases left unmatched: 11. The CDR3 runs to 15 residues. CDR3 residues: CASSSLLQGAGGYTF. The CDR3 DNA is TGTGCCAGCAGCTCCCTACTACAGGGGGCGGGAGGCTACACCTTC. The full variable domain, in which reference TRBV7-2 and TRBJ1-2 provide the parts outside the CDR3, is GAGVSQSPSNKVTEKGKDVELRCDPISGHTALYWYRQSLGQGLEFLIYFQGNSAPDKSGLPSDRFSAERTGGSVSTLTIQRTQQEDSAVYLCASSSLLQGAGGYTFGSGTRLTVV.

The chain has TRBV30 and TRBJ2-3; 8 bases line up with TRBD2. The CDR3 contains 20 residues. V shed 3 bases, J shed 3 bases, and the junction held 23 bases outside the gene matches. Germline V gene data show CDR1 as GTSNPN and CDR2 as SVGIG (reference sequence). The CDR3 protein is CAWRQPSWFRGGIRTDTQYF. The CDR3 DNA reads as TGTGCCTGGAGACAACCCTCCTGGTTTCGGGGGGGTATACGGACAGATACGCAGTATTTT.

This clonotype was seen a handful of times. The rearrangement links TRBV12-3 or TRBV12-4 to TRBJ1-2, with D maybe TRBD1 (5 bases). The CDR3 has 13 amino acids. Trimming cost V 7 bases and J 3 bases, with 12 bases left between them. As DNA, the CDR3 is TGTGCCAGCAAAAGGGACGGTCACTATGGCTACACCTTC. It translates to CASKRDGHYGYTF.

This clonotype appeared a few times. The rearrangement links TRBV5-6 to TRBJ1-2, with 8 bases that match TRBD1. V lost 1 base and J lost 4; bases outside the gene matches: 6. CDR1 and CDR2 (germline): SGHDT, YYEEEE. CDR3 length equals 15 residues. In nucleotides, the CDR3 is TGTGCCAGCAGCTTGCTCGTAGGGACAGGCTATGGCTACACCTTC. This translates into CASSLLVGTGYGYTF.

The chain carries TRBV10-3 and TRBJ1-4; D is unclear. The germline V and J ends were trimmed by 3 bases and 10 bases, with 9 bases remaining between them. The V gene's germline CDR1 is ENHRY and CDR2 SYGVKD. This CDR3 has 12 residues. CDR3 in amino acids: CAISDGEGKLFF. Here the CDR3 DNA reads TGTGCCATCAGTGACGGAGAGGGAAAACTGTTTTTT.

Only a few counts were recorded for this clonotype. The V and J genes are TRBV12-3 or TRBV12-4 and TRBJ1-6; 9 positions agree with TRBD1. This CDR3 spans 15 amino acids. With V trimmed by 3 bases and J by 9 bases, 6 bases remained unmatched. The CDR3 DNA follows: TGTGCCAGCAGTTTCAGACAGGGGGTTTCTTCACCCCTCCACTTT. Protein sequence: CASSFRQGVSSPLHF.

V and J are TRBV27 and TRBJ2-3, with D unclear. Germline loops: CDR1 MNHEY, CDR2 SMNVEV (reference sequence). CDR3 length: 13 amino acids. The V end lost 3 bases, the J end lost 2 bases, and 6 bases lay between the germline ends. The CDR3 here is CASSFQVTDTQYF. DNA of the CDR3: TGTGCCAGCAGTTTTCAGGTCACAGATACGCAGTATTTT.

The J gene is TRBJ2-1, the V gene TRBV12-3 or TRBV12-4; D gene unclear. Trimming shortened V by 7 bases and J by 0 bases, and 10 bases separated the two germline ends. This CDR3 region has 14 residues. The CDR3 DNA is TGTGCCAGCACCCGACAATTCTCCTACAATGAGCAGTTCTTC. It encodes CASTRQFSYNEQFF.

This clonotype came up a few times. The rearrangement links TRBV2 to TRBJ1-4, with 9 nucleotides matching TRBD1. Germline loops: CDR1 SNHLY, CDR2 FYNNEI. V dropped 7 bases and J dropped 7; count of bases not matched to a gene: 10. The CDR3 spans 15 residues. CDR3 coding DNA: TGTGCCAGCATGGGACAGGGAACCTCACGTGAAAAACTGTTTTTT. It translates to CASMGQGTSREKLFF.

This clonotype came up a few times. The J gene is TRBJ1-6, the V gene TRBV6-5, with a weak D call TRBD1 (6 bases). Germline V lookup: CDR1 MNHEY, CDR2 SVGAGI. The CDR3 consists of 17 residues. V lost 4 bases and J lost 7, with 20 bases in between. The CDR3 nucleotides read TGTGCCAGCAGTTTGGGGGGGGGCGCAGGCAACAATTCACCCCTCCACTTT. It yields the protein CASSLGGGAGNNSPLHF.

The chain uses TRBV13 and TRBJ2-1, with D perhaps matching TRBD1 or TRBD2 (5 bases each). Germline CDR1 is PRHDT and CDR2 is FYEKMQ (reference sequence). Trimming took off 5 bases at V and 4 bases at J, with 15 bases between the two ends. The CDR3 runs to 15 residues. CDR3 loop: CASSPRGPSYNEQFF. CDR3 bases: TGTGCCAGCAGCCCGAGGGGACCTTCTTACAATGAGCAGTTCTTC.

The CDR3 nucleotides are TGTGCCAGCAGTAGGGGACAGGGACCAGATACGCAGTATTTT. Protein: CASSRGQGPDTQYF. This chain connects TRBV6-1 to TRBJ2-3, with TRBD1 matching 9 bases. Germline V lookup: CDR1 MNHNS, CDR2 SASEGT. Trimming took 5 bases from V and 4 from J; bases not matched to a gene: 4. The CDR3 length is 14 residues.